This record looks at one T cell receptor beta chain sequence and its context. Enrolment of Seattle patients took place during active infection, and they were followed longitudinally. In germline, CDR1 is SGHTA, CDR2 FQGNSA. The CDR3 has 15 amino acids. J gave up 2 bases and V 5 bases, and 6 bases lay outside the gene matches. TCRdb keeps only in-frame clones here, not all; method: immunoSEQ multiplex PCR. The table lists about 250,000 clones, about nine tenths of them singletons. This entry comes from a study of blood T cell repertoires in COVID-19. The rearrangement joins TRBV7-2 to TRBJ1-5, with 7 bases identical to TRBD1. Sample: peripheral blood. The TCR sequence derives from a man between 25 and 39 years old with COVID-19, enrolled during active disease. The CDR3 here is CASSTTGARNQPQHF. The CDR3 nucleotides read TGTGCCAGCAGCACCACAGGGGCGCGCAATCAGCCCCAGCATTTT.